This T cell receptor beta chain was identified in a study of technical replicates of blood from several donors. The CDR3 has 19 residues. Losses at the gene ends were 3 bases for V and 0 bases for J; bases not matched to a gene: 11. Germline-derived CDR1 and CDR2 are SGHDT and YYEEEE. TCRdb's table, derived via immunoSEQ multiplex PCR, lists solely in-frame clones and lacks some. The sample yields 15,000 to 20,000 clones, over 70% seen once. The TCR originated in a human donor in good health. The source material was PBMCs. The chain links TRBV5-6 to TRBJ2-7; 14 bases map to TRBD2. CDR3 bases: TGTGCCAGCAGCTCTTCGGGACTAGCGGGAGAACGTCACTCCTACGAGCAGTACTTC. This translates into CASSSSGLAGERHSYEQYF.